Listed below are T cell receptor beta chains from one sample, sequenced in a study of T-cell reconstitution after alpha-beta-depleted transplantation in children. TCRdb re-called the PCR reads with MiXCR, one entry per CDR3 protein. Among around 420,000 distinct CDR3 sequences listed, 15% to 20% were seen once. The specimen comprised PBMCs, mostly from graft donor cells, sampled 360 days after TCRalphabeta/CD19-depleted stem cell transplant. Receptors were obtained from a boy younger than two who had a stem cell transplant for Wiskott-Aldrich syndrome, so the T cells may come from the graft donor. The CDR3 runs from the conserved cysteine through the conserved F or W. The order of the fields is J gene, D gene, V gene, clone size, CDR3 protein, CDR3 DNA. D genes are given only for firm matches. Size tells how often a clone was seen (once, few, many) or the class of an expanded clone, and some rows leave it out.

>TRBJ2-1|TRBD2|TRBV6-6|.
CASWPGGYNEQFF
TGTGCCAGCTGGCCGGGAGGGTACAATGAGCAGTTCTTC
>TRBJ2-1|TRBD2|TRBV4-3|few
CASSQDRVGEGWVNEQFF
TGCGCCAGCAGCCAAGATCGAGTGGGGGAGGGTTGGGTCAATGAGCAGTTCTTC
>TRBJ2-7|TRBD1|TRBV20-1|.
CSADQGGVSSYEQYF
TGCAGTGCCGACCAAGGGGGCGTAAGCTCCTACGAGCAGTACTTC
>TRBJ2-3|TRBD2|TRBV2|many
CASRTSPASDTQYF
TGTGCCAGCAGGACTAGCCCTGCGTCAGATACGCAGTATTTT
>TRBJ2-7|.|TRBV6-1|.
CASQLTSYEQYF
TGTGCCAGCCAGCTGACTAGCTACGAGCAGTACTTC
>TRBJ2-4|.|TRBV5-1|.
CASSLGAQNIQYF
TGCGCCAGCAGCTTGGGGGCCCAAAACATTCAGTACTTC
>TRBJ2-1|TRBD2|TRBV15|.
CATRGGGSYNEQFF
TGTGCCACCAGGGGCGGGGGATCTTACAATGAGCAGTTCTTC
>TRBJ2-6|.|TRBV13|.
CASSRAIAGANVLTF
TGTGCCAGCAGCCGGGCCATAGCTGGGGCCAACGTCCTGACTTTC
>TRBJ2-7|TRBD1|TRBV24-1|.
CATQGTGSYEQYF
TGTGCCACCCAAGGGACAGGCTCCTACGAGCAGTACTTC
>TRBJ2-4|TRBD1|TRBV7-2|few
CASSLRTGMGKNIQYF
TGTGCCAGCAGCTTAAGGACAGGGATGGGCAAAAACATTCAGTACTTC
>TRBJ2-5|.|TRBV7-7|few
CASSSKQETQYF
TGTGCCAGCAGCTCAAAACAAGAGACCCAGTACTTC
>TRBJ2-1|TRBD2|TRBV5-5|.
CASSLSRASGRLGQFF
TGTGCCAGCAGCTTGTCTCGGGCTAGCGGGAGGTTAGGGCAGTTCTTC
>TRBJ2-1|TRBD2|TRBV29-1|few
CSVGTSTEQFF
TGCAGCGTTGGGACTAGCACTGAGCAGTTCTTC
>TRBJ2-2|.|TRBV5-4|.
CASSLEFAGELFF
TGTGCCAGCAGCTTGGAATTCGCCGGGGAGCTGTTTTTT
>TRBJ2-2|TRBD1|TRBV4-1|few
CASSQPGQGNTGELFF
TGCGCCAGCAGCCAACCGGGACAGGGGAACACCGGGGAGCTGTTTTTT
>TRBJ2-5|.|TRBV15|.
CATSRAGEETQYF
TGTGCCACCAGCAGAGCGGGAGAAGAGACCCAGTACTTC
>TRBJ2-3|.|TRBV11-1|few
CASSHRASHSDTQYF
TGTGCCAGCAGCCACCGGGCTAGCCATTCCGATACGCAGTATTTT
>TRBJ2-7|.|TRBV7-9|few
CASSPRWAATYEQYF
TGTGCCAGCAGCCCTCGTTGGGCAGCCACCTACGAGCAGTACTTC
>TRBJ1-6|.|TRBV12-3/TRBV12-4|few
CASNRVYNSPLHF
TGTGCCAGCAATCGAGTTTATAATTCACCCCTCCACTTT
>TRBJ2-7|.|TRBV12-3/TRBV12-4|few
CASSLYETKQYF
TGTGCCAGCAGTTTATACGAGACTAAACAGTACTTC
>TRBJ2-2|.|TRBV7-2|.
CASSLTSRSGELFF
TGTGCCAGCAGCTTAACTTCAAGGAGCGGGGAGCTGTTTTTT
>TRBJ1-3|.|TRBV20-1|.
CSARDESSGNTIYF
TGCAGTGCTAGAGACGAATCCTCTGGAAACACCATATATTTT
>TRBJ2-2|.|TRBV5-1|many
CASSLRGRAVSNTGELFF
TGCGCCAGCAGCTTGAGAGGCAGAGCAGTGTCGAACACCGGGGAGCTGTTTTTT
>TRBJ2-3|.|TRBV4-1|.
CASSLRTGGDTDTQYF
TGCGCCAGCAGCCTGAGGACAGGCGGGGACACAGATACGCAGTATTTT
>TRBJ2-7|.|TRBV10-3|few
CAIRGGSGGRSSYEQYF
TGTGCCATCAGGGGGGGATCAGGAGGCAGGAGCTCCTACGAGCAGTACTTC
>TRBJ2-1|.|TRBV20-1|few
CSARGIQDYHSFEQFF
TGCAGTGCTAGAGGCATCCAGGACTATCATTCATTTGAGCAGTTCTTC
>TRBJ2-3|TRBD1|TRBV5-6|few
CASSADRGFTDTQYF
TGTGCCAGCAGCGCGGACAGGGGGTTCACAGATACGCAGTATTTT
>TRBJ2-3|.|TRBV4-1|.
CASSQEVDDRRGTQYF
TGCGCCAGCAGCCAAGAAGTCGACGACCGGCGAGGTACGCAGTATTTT
>TRBJ2-4|.|TRBV30|few
CASGTVGNIQYF
TGTGCCTCTGGGACGGTCGGAAACATTCAGTACTTC
>TRBJ2-6|.|TRBV12-3/TRBV12-4|.
CASSTDRGANVLTF
TGTGCCAGCAGTACCGATAGGGGGGCCAACGTCCTGACTTTC
>TRBJ2-7|TRBD2|TRBV7-9|.
CASSMTSGRALGEQYF
TGTGCCAGCAGCATGACTAGCGGGAGGGCCTTAGGGGAGCAGTACTTC
>TRBJ2-7|TRBD2|TRBV29-1|.
CSVAPGLAVYEQYF
TGCAGCGTTGCACCGGGACTAGCGGTTTACGAGCAGTACTTC
>TRBJ2-2|.|TRBV5-1|few
CASSLEPYTGELFF
TGCGCCAGCAGCTTGGAGCCTTACACCGGGGAGCTGTTTTTT
>TRBJ2-1|.|TRBV20-1|.
CSALRQDPPMGNEQFF
TGCAGTGCCCTCCGACAGGACCCACCTATGGGCAATGAGCAGTTCTTC
>TRBJ2-2|TRBD2|TRBV4-1|.
CASRPREAYTGELFF
TGCGCCAGCAGACCCCGGGAGGCGTACACCGGGGAGCTGTTTTTT
>TRBJ2-1|TRBD2|TRBV24-1|few
CATNHPTSGSNEQFF
TGTGCCACCAACCACCCGACTAGCGGGAGCAATGAGCAGTTCTTC
>TRBJ2-7|.|TRBV12-3/TRBV12-4|.
CASSLVYRSYEQYF
TGTGCCAGCAGTTTAGTCTACAGGTCGTACGAGCAGTACTTC
>TRBJ2-1|TRBD2|TRBV7-9|.
CASSFGDLAAYNEQFF
TGTGCCAGCAGCTTCGGGGATCTAGCGGCCTACAATGAGCAGTTCTTC
>TRBJ1-2|.|TRBV20-1|few
CSAAGFPIAGYTF
TGCAGTGCCGCAGGGTTCCCCATTGCGGGCTACACCTTC
>TRBJ2-7|.|TRBV7-6|few
CASSLASVYDEQYF
TGTGCCAGCAGCTTAGCATCGGTGTACGACGAGCAGTACTTC
>TRBJ2-3|TRBD1|TRBV7-8|.
CASSTAGGHGTQYF
TGTGCCAGCAGCACCGCAGGGGGCCACGGTACGCAGTATTTT
>TRBJ2-3|TRBD2|TRBV4-3|few
CASRLLAGGDTQYF
TGCGCCAGCAGGTTATTAGCGGGAGGAGATACGCAGTATTTT
>TRBJ2-1|.|TRBV27|.
CASSRGDNEQFF
TGTGCCAGCAGCCGGGGTGACAATGAGCAGTTCTTC
>TRBJ1-5|TRBD1|TRBV2|.
CASSKRTGPNQPQHF
TGTGCCAGCAGTAAACGGACAGGGCCCAATCAGCCCCAGCATTTT
>TRBJ2-2|TRBD2|TRBV6-5|.
CASSYAGGPNTGELFF
TGTGCCAGCAGTTACGCGGGAGGGCCCAACACCGGGGAGCTGTTTTTT
>TRBJ2-1|.|TRBV14|.
CASSGWNEQFF
TGTGCCAGCAGCGGGTGGAATGAGCAGTTCTTC